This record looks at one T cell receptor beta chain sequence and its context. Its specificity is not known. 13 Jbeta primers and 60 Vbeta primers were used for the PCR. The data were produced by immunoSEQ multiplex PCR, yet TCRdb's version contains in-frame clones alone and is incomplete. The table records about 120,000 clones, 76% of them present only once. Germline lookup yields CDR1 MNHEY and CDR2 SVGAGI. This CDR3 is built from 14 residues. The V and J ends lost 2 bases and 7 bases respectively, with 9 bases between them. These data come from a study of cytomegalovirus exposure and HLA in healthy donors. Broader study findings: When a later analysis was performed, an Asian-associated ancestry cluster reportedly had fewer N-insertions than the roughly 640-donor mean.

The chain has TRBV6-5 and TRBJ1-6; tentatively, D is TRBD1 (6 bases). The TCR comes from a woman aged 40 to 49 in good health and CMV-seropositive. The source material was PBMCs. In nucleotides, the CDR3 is TGTGCCAGCAGTTACAGAGGGACAAATTCACCCCTCCACTTT. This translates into CASSYRGTNSPLHF.